This T cell receptor beta chain comes out of a study of blood T cell repertoires in COVID-19. The wider study: Sources were T cells, B-cell-depleted T cells, or PBMCs; the material itself was cDNA or gDNA.

Assignments of participants to cohorts depended upon their own reported clinical history. Cohort 3 recovery required two negative PCRs, clearance, or symptom resolution. Trimming left V 4 bases short and J 2 bases short, with 15 bases between. Germline V gene sequence: CDR1 SQVTM, CDR2 ANQGSEA. This CDR3 has 14 amino acids. In the authors' workflow: Cell counts per sample came from amplifying reference gene primers. Some clones are missing from TCRdb's copy, which holds only in-frame ones; the method was immunoSEQ multiplex PCR. V and J calls and clone size are copied from that table; D and trimming were computed from the DNA. The table includes 350,000 to 400,000 clones, roughly 86% detected once.

The receptor's source is a woman younger than 45 who had recovered from COVID-19. Material: PBMCs or T cells enriched from blood (not recorded which). The rearrangement uses TRBV29-1 and TRBJ2-7; maybe TRBD1 (6 bases). The CDR3 DNA follows: TGCAGCGTTGTTTGGCGGACAGCTACCTACGAGCAGTACTTC. Protein sequence: CSVVWRTATYEQYF.